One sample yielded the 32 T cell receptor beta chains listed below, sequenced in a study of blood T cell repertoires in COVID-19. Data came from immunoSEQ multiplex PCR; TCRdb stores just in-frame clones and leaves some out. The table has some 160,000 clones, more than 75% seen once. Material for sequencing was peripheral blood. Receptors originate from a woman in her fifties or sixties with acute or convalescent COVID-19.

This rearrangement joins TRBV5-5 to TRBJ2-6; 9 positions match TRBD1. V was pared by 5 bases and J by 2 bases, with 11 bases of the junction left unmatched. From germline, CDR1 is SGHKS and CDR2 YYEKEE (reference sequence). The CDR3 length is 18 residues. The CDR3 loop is CASSLLGQGLAGANVLTF. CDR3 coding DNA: TGTGCCAGCAGTCTCCTGGGACAGGGTCTGGCTGGGGCCAACGTCCTGACTTTC.

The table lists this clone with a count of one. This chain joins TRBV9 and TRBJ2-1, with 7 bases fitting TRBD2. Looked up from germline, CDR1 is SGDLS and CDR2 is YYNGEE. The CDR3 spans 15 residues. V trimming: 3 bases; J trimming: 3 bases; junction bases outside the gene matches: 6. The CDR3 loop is CASSASGDDYNEQFF. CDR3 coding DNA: TGTGCCAGCAGCGCAAGCGGGGACGACTACAATGAGCAGTTCTTC.

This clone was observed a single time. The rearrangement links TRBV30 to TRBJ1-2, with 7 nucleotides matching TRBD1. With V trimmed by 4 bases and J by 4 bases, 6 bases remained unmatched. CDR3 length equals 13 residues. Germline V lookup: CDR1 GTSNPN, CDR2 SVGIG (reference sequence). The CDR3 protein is CAWTGQAIYGYTF. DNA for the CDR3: TGTGCCTGGACCGGACAGGCGATCTATGGCTACACCTTC.

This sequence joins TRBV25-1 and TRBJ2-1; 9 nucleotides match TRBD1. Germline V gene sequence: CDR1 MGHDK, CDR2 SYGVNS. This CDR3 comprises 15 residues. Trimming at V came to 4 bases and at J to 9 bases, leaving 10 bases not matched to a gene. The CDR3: CASSGQDRGHTEQFF. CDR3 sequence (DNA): TGTGCCAGCAGTGGGCAGGACAGGGGCCATACTGAGCAGTTCTTC.

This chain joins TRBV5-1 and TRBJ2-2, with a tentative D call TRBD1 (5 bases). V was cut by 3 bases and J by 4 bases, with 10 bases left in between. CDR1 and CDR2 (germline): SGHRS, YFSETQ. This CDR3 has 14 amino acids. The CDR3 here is CASSYDSTTGELFF. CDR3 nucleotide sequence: TGCGCCAGCAGCTACGACAGTACCACCGGGGAGCTGTTTTTT.

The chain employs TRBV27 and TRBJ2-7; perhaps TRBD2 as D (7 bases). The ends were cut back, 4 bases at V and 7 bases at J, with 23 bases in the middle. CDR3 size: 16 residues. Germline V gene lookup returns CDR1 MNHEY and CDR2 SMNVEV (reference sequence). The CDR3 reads CASSSLGEGDFREQYF. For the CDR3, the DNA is TGTGCCAGCAGTTCCCTTGGGGAGGGGGACTTTCGGGAGCAGTACTTC.

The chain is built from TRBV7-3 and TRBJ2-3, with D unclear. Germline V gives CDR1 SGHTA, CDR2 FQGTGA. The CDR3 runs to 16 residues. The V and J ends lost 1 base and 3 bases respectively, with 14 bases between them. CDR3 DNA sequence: TGTGCCAGCAGCTTAAACCGGTTGGGCAGAACAGATACGCAGTATTTT. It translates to CASSLNRLGRTDTQYF. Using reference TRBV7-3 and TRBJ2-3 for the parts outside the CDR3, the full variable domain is GAGVSQTPSNKVTEKGKYVELRCDPISGHTALYWYRQSLGQGPEFLIYFQGTGAADDSGLPNDRFFAVRPEGSVSTLKIQRTERGDSAVYLCASSLNRLGRTDTQYFGPGTRLTVL.

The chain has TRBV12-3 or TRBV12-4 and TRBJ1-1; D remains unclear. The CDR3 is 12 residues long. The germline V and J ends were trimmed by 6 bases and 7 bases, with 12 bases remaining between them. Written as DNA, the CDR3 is TGTGCCAGCAGCCGGGATGATCTTGAAGCTTTCTTT. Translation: CASSRDDLEAFF.

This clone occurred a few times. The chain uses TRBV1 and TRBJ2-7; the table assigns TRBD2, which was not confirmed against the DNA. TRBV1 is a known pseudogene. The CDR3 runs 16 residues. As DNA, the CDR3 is TGCACCAGCAGCCAAGATGGGCGGGGGGCCTCCTACGAGCAGTACTTC. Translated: CTSSQDGRGASYEQYF.

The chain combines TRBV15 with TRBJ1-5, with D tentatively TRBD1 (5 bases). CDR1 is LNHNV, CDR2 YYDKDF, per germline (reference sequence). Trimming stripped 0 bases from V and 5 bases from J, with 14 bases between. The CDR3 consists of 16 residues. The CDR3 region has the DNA TGTGCCACCAGCAGAGATTCGACGGGGGGTTATCAGCCCCAGCATTTT. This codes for CATSRDSTGGYQPQHF. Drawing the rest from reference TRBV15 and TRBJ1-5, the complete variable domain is DAMVIQNPRYQVTQFGKPVTLSCSQTLNHNVMYWYQQKSSQAPKLLFHYYDKDFNNEADTPDNFQSRRPNTSFCFLDIRSPGLGDTAMYLCATSRDSTGGYQPQHFGDGTRLSIL.

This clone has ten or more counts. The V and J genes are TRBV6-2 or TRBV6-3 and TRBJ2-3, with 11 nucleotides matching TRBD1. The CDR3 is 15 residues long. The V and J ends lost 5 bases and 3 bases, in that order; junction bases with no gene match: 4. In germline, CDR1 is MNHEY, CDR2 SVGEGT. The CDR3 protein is CASSDGQGATDTQYF. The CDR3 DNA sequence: TGTGCCAGCAGTGACGGACAGGGGGCTACAGATACGCAGTATTTT.

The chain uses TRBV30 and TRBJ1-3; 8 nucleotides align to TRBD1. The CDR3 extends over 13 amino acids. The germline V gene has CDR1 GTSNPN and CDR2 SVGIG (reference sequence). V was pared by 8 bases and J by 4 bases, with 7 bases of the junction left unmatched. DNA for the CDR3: TGTGCCCAAGAACAGGGGGAGGGAAACACCATATATTTT. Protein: CAQEQGEGNTIYF.

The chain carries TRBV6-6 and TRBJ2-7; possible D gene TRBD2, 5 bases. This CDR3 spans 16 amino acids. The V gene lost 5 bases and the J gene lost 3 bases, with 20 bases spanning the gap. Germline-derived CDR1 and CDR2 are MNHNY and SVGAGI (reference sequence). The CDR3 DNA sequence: TGTGCCAGCAGTCCGCGAGGGATCACCGAGGGCTACGAGCAGTACTTC. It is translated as CASSPRGITEGYEQYF.

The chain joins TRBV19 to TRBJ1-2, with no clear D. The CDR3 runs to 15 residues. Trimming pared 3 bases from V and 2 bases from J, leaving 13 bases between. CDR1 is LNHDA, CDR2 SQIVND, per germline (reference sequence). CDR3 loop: CASSIPGYTNYGYTF. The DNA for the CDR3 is TGTGCCAGTAGTATTCCGGGATATACAAACTATGGCTACACCTTC. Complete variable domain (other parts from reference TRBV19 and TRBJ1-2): DGGITQSPKYLFRKEGQNVTLSCEQNLNHDAMYWYRQDPGQGLRLIYYSQIVNDFQKGDIAEGYSVSREKKESFPLTVTSAQKNPTAFYLCASSIPGYTNYGYTFGSGTRLTVV.

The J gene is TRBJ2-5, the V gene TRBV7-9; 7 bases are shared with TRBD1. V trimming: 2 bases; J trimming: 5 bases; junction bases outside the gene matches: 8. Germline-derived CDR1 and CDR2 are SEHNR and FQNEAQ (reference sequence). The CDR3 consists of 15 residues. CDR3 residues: CASSLNADRAETQYF. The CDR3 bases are TGTGCCAGCAGCTTAAACGCCGACAGGGCGGAGACCCAGTACTTC.

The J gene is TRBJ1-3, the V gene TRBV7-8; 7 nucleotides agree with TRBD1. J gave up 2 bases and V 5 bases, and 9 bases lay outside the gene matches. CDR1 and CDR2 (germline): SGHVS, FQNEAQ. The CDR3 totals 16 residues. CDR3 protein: CASSHDRVSTGNTIYF. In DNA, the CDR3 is TGTGCCAGCAGCCACGACAGGGTATCTACTGGAAACACCATATATTTT.

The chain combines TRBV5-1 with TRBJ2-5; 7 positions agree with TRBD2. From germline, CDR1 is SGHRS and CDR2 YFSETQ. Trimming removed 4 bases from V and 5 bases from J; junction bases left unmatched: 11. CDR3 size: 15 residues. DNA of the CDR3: TGCGCCAGCAGCCCGATACCCGCCGGGGGGGAGACCCAGTACTTC. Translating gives CASSPIPAGGETQYF.

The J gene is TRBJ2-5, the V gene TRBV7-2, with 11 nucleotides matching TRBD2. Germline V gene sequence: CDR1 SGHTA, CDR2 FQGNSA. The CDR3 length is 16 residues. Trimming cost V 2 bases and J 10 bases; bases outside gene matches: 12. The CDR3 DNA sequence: TGTGCCAGCAGCTTACTGGGAGCTAGCGGGGGGCAGGTCCAGTACTTC. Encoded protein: CASSLLGASGGQVQYF.

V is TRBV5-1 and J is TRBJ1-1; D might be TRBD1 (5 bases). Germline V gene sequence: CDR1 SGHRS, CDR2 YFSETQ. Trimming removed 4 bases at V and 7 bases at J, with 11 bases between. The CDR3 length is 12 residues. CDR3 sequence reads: CASSIDSYEAFF. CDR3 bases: TGCGCCAGCAGCATAGACAGCTATGAAGCTTTCTTT. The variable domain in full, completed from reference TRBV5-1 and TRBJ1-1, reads KAGVTQTPRYLIKTRGQQVTLSCSPISGHRSVSWYQQTPGQGLQFLFEYFSETQRNKGNFPGRFSGRQFSNSRSEMNVSTLELGDSALYLCASSIDSYEAFFGQGTRLTVV.

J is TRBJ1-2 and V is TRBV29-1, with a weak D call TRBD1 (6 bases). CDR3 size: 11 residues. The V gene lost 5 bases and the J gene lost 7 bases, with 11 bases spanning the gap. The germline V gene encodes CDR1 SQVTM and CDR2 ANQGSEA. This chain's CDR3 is CSVLGGAGYTF. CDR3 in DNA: TGCAGCGTTCTTGGGGGGGCTGGCTACACCTTC.

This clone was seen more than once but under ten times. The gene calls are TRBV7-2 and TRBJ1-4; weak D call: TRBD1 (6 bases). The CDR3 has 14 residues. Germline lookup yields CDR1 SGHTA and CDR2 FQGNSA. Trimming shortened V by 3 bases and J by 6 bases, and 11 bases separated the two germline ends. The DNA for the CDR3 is TGTGCCAGCAGCTTTGACAGGCAGCATGAAAAACTGTTTTTT. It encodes CASSFDRQHEKLFF.

In nucleotides, the CDR3 is TGTGCCAGCAGCCACTCTAGCGATACGCAGTATTTT. It yields the protein CASSHSSDTQYF. The J gene is TRBJ2-3, the V gene TRBV4-2; a weak D match, TRBD2 (5 bases). The germline V gene encodes CDR1 LGHNA and CDR2 YNFKEQ. Trimming removed 3 bases from V and 6 bases from J, with 7 bases in between. This CDR3 has 12 amino acids.

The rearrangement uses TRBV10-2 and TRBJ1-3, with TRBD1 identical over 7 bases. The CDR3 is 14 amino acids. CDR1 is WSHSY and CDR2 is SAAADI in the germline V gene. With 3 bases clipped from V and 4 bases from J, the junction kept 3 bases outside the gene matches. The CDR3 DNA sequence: TGCGCCAGCAGTGAAGGGACAGCCGGAAACACCATATATTTT. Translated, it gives CASSEGTAGNTIYF.

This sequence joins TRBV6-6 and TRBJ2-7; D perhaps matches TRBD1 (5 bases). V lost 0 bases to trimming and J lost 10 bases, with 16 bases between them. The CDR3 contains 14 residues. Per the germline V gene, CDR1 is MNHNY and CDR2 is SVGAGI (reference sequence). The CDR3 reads CASSYSSRDQGQYF. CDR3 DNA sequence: TGTGCCAGCAGTTACTCAAGTCGTGACCAGGGTCAGTACTTC.

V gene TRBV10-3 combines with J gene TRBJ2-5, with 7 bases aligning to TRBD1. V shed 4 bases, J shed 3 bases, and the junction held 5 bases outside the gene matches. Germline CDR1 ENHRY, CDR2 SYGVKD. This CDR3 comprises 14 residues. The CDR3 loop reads CAISGETGKETQYF. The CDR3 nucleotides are TGTGCCATCAGTGGAGAGACAGGGAAAGAGACCCAGTACTTC.

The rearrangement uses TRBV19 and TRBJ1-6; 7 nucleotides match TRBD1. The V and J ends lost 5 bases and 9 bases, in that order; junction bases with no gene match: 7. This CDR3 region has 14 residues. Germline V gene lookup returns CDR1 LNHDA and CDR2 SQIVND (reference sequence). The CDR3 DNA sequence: TGTGCCAGTAGTCCCCAGGGGGGATTTTCACCCCTCCACTTT. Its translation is CASSPQGGFSPLHF. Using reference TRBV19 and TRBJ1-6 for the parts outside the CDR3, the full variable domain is DGGITQSPKYLFRKEGQNVTLSCEQNLNHDAMYWYRQDPGQGLRLIYYSQIVNDFQKGDIAEGYSVSREKKESFPLTVTSAQKNPTAFYLCASSPQGGFSPLHFGNGTRLTVT.

This chain's CDR3 is CASSHPFEGSGGSTGANVLTF. The CDR3, as DNA: TGTGCCAGCAGCCACCCTTTCGAGGGCTCAGGGGGATCGACCGGGGCCAACGTCCTGACTTTC. This chain connects TRBV4-2 to TRBJ2-6, with 7 bases matching TRBD1. CDR3 size: 21 residues. J was trimmed by 4 bases and V by 3 bases; bases with no gene match: 21. Germline-derived CDR1 and CDR2 are LGHNA and YNFKEQ.

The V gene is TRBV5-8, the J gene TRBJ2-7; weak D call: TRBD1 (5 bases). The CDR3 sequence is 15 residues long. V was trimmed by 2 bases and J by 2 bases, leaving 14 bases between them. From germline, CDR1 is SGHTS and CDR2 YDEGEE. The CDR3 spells CASSLQEPGTYEQYF. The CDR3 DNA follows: TGTGCCAGCAGCTTACAGGAACCTGGGACCTACGAGCAGTACTTC. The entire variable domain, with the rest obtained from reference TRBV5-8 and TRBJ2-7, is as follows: EAGVTQSPTHLIKTRGQQATLRCSPISGHTSVYWYQQALGLGLQFLLWYDEGEERNRGNFPPRFSGRQFPNYSSELNVNALELEDSALYLCASSLQEPGTYEQYFGPGTRLTVT.

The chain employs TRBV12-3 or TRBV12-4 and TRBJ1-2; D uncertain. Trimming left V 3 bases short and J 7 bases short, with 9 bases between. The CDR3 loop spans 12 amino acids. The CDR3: CASSFETGGYTF. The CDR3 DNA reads TGTGCCAGCAGTTTTGAAACGGGTGGCTACACCTTC.

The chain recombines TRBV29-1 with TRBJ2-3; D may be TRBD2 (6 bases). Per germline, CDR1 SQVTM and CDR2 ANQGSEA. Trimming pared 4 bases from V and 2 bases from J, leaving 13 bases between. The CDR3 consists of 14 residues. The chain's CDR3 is CSVVWSGFTDTQYF. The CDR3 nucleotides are TGCAGCGTTGTTTGGAGCGGGTTCACAGATACGCAGTATTTT.

CDR3 nucleotides: TGTGCCAGCAGCCCTTCCGGGACATATGGCAATCAGCCCCAGCATTTT. This encodes CASSPSGTYGNQPQHF. The V gene is TRBV5-8, the J gene TRBJ1-5, with TRBD1 as a possible D gene (6 bases). Germline V lookup: CDR1 SGHTS, CDR2 YDEGEE. The CDR3 spans 16 residues. V lost 4 bases to trimming and J lost 2 bases, with 16 bases between them.

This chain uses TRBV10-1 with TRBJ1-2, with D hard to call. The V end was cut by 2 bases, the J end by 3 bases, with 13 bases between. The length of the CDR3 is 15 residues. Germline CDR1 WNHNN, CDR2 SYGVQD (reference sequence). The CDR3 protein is CASSEECGSHYGYTF. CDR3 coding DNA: TGCGCCAGCAGTGAGGAATGCGGTAGTCACTATGGCTACACCTTC.